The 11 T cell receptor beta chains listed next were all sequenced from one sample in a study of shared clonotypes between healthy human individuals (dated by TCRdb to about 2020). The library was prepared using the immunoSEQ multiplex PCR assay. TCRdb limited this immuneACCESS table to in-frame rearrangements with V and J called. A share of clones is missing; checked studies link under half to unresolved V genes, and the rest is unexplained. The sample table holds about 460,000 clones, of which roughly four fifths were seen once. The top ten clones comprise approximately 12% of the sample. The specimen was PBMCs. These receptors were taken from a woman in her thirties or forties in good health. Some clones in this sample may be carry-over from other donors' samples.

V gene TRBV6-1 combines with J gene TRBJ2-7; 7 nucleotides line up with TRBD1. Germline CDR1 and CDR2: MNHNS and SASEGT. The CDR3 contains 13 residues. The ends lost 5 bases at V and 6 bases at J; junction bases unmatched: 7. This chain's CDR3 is CASSPRQGREQYF. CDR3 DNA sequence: TGTGCCAGCAGTCCCCGACAGGGTCGCGAGCAGTACTTC.

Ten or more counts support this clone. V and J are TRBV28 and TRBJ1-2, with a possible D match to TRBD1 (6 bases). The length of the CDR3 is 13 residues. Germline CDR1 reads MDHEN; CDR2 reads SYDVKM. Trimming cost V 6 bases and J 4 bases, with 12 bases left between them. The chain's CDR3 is CASSQDSGYGYTF. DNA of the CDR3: TGTGCCAGCAGCCAGGACAGCGGCTATGGCTACACCTTC.

CDR3 in amino acids: CATSSFLGSGEQYF. DNA for the CDR3: TGTGCCACCAGCTCCTTTTTAGGGTCGGGAGAGCAGTACTTC. The J gene is TRBJ2-7, the V gene TRBV15, with D perhaps TRBD2 (5 bases). The V end lost 5 bases, the J end lost 7 bases, and 18 bases lay between the germline ends. Per germline, CDR1 LNHNV and CDR2 YYDKDF (reference sequence). The CDR3 has 14 amino acids.

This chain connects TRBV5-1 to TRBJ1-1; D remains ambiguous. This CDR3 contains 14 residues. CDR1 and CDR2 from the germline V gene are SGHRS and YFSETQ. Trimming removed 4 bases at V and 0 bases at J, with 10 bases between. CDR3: CASSQDGLNTEAFF. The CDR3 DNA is TGCGCCAGCAGCCAGGACGGACTGAACACTGAAGCTTTCTTT.

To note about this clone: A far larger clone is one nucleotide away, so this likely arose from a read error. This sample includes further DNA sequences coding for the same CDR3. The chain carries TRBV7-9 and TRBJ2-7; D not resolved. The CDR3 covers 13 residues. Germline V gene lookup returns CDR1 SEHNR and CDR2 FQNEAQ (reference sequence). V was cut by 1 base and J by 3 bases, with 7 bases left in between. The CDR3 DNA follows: TGTGCCAGCAGCTTAGAGCTAGGCTACGAGCAGTACTTC. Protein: CASSLELGYEQYF.

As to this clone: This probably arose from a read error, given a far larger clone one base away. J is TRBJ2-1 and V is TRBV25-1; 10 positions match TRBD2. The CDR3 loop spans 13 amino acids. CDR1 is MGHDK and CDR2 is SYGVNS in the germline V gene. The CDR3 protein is CASRGLAPNEQLF. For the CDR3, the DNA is TGTGCCAGCAGGGGACTAGCGCCCAATGAGCAGCTCTTC.

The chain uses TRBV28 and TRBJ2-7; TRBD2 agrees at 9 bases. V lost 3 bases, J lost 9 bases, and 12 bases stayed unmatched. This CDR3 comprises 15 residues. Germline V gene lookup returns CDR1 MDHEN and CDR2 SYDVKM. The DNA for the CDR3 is TGTGCCAGCAGTTTCTTGGGACTAGCCTTTGGTCGGCAGTACTTC. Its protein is CASSFLGLAFGRQYF.

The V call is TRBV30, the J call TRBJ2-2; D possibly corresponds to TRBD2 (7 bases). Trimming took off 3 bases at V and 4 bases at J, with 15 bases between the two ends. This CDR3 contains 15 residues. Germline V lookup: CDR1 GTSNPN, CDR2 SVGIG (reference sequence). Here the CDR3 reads CAWRGGAVATGELFF. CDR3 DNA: TGTGCCTGGAGAGGGGGGGCGGTAGCCACCGGGGAGCTGTTTTTT.

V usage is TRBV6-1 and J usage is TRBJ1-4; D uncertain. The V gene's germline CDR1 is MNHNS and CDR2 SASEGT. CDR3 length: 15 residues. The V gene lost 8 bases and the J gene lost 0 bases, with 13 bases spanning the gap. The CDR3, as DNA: TGTGCCAGCGCGACATCTCCGGCAACTAATGAAAAACTGTTTTTT. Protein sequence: CASATSPATNEKLFF.

The CDR3 loop is CASSQELGTLYEQYF. In DNA form, the CDR3 reads TGCGCCAGCAGCCAAGAGCTGGGTACCTTATACGAGCAGTACTTC. This sequence joins TRBV4-1 and TRBJ2-7, with no clear D. Germline V lookup: CDR1 MGHRA, CDR2 YSYEKL. This CDR3 region has 15 residues. The V end was cut by 0 bases, the J end by 4 bases, with 13 bases between.

DNA of the CDR3: TGTGCCTGGATGCCCTGGGGATCCCAAGAGACCCAGTACTTC. The encoded protein is CAWMPWGSQETQYF. The rearrangement uses TRBV30 and TRBJ2-5; no clear D. The V end was cut by 4 bases, the J end by 1 base, with 13 bases between. The germline V gene encodes CDR1 GTSNPN and CDR2 SVGIG (reference sequence). CDR3 size: 14 residues.